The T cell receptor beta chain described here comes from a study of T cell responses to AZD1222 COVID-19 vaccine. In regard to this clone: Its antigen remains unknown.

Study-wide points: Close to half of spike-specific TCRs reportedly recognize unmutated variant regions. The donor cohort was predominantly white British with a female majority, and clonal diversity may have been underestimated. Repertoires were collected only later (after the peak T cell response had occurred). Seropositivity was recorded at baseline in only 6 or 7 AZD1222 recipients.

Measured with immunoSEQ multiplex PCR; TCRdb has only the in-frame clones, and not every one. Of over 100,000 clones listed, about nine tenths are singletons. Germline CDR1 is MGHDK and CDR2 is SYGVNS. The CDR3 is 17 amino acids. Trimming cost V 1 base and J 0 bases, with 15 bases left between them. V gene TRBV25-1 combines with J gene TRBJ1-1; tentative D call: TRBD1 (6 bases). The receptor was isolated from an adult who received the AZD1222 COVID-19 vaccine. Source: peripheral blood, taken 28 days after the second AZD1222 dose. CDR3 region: CASSEWWSAGVNTEAFF. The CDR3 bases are TGTGCCAGCAGTGAATGGTGGTCCGCAGGGGTGAACACTGAAGCTTTCTTT.